These 19 T cell receptor beta chains originate from one sample sequenced in a study of PD-L1 blockade in urothelial cancer. Time point noted: pretreatment peripheral blood. TCRdb's table, derived via immunoSEQ multiplex PCR, lists solely in-frame clones and lacks some. This table holds 95,000 or so clones, around 86% found once. This specimen consisted of PBMCs, obtained around atezolizumab (anti-PD-L1) treatment. These TCRs come from a man aged 55 to 70 with urothelial cancer.

A few counts support this clone. The J gene is TRBJ2-1, the V gene TRBV7-9; TRBD1 aligns across 8 bases. There are 15 residues in the CDR3. Per the germline V gene, CDR1 is SEHNR and CDR2 is FQNEAQ (reference sequence). Trimming cost V 3 bases and J 3 bases; bases outside gene matches: 4. The CDR3 region is CASSFLGQGYNEQFF. The CDR3 DNA is TGTGCCAGCAGCTTCTTAGGACAGGGCTACAATGAGCAGTTCTTC.

The J gene is TRBJ2-3, the V gene TRBV27; the D gene is possibly TRBD2 (5 bases). The germline V gene has CDR1 MNHEY and CDR2 SMNVEV (reference sequence). This CDR3 comprises 14 residues. Trimming cost V 8 bases and J 6 bases, with 18 bases left between them. CDR3 sequence (DNA): TGTGCCAGCGGATCGCGACACTCGGGGGATACGCAGTATTTT. It translates to CASGSRHSGDTQYF.

The rearrangement joins TRBV2 to TRBJ2-3; a possible D gene is TRBD2 (6 bases). The CDR3 spans 15 residues. Germline assignment: CDR1 SNHLY and CDR2 FYNNEI. Trimming stripped 1 base from V and 0 bases from J, with 8 bases between. The CDR3 reads CASSEGGASTDTQYF. In DNA, the CDR3 is TGTGCCAGCAGTGAAGGCGGGGCGAGCACAGATACGCAGTATTTT.

This sequence joins TRBV7-9 and TRBJ1-4; 9 bases fit TRBD1. Losses at the gene ends were 5 bases for V and 6 bases for J; bases not matched to a gene: 7. The CDR3 runs 15 residues. Germline loops: CDR1 SEHNR, CDR2 FQNEAQ (reference sequence). CDR3 region: CASSPPGQGYEKLFF. The DNA of the CDR3 is TGTGCCAGCAGCCCCCCGGGACAGGGCTATGAAAAACTGTTTTTT.

This clone was observed once. This rearrangement joins TRBV29-1 to TRBJ1-3; 7 bases are a match to TRBD1. In germline, CDR1 is SQVTM, CDR2 ANQGSEA. The length of the CDR3 is 14 residues. V dropped 4 bases and J dropped 2; count of bases not matched to a gene: 5. The CDR3 reads CSVAEGAAGNTIYF. In DNA, the CDR3 is TGCAGCGTTGCTGAGGGGGCAGCTGGAAACACCATATATTTT.

The chain combines TRBV10-3 with TRBJ1-1; a weak D match, TRBD1 (5 bases). CDR1 and CDR2 (germline): ENHRY, SYGVKD. Trimming left V 5 bases short and J 3 bases short, with 13 bases between. This CDR3 has 14 residues. In DNA form, the CDR3 reads TGTGCCATCAGTTCAGGAGGGACCCACACTGAAGCTTTCTTT. It yields the protein CAISSGGTHTEAFF.

V usage is TRBV4-2 and J usage is TRBJ2-2; 7 positions match TRBD2. Unmatched junction bases numbered 9, after V lost 8 bases and J lost 3 bases. CDR1 is LGHNA, CDR2 YNFKEQ, per germline. This CDR3 is 15 amino acids long. In DNA, the CDR3 is TGTGCCAGCGGGGTGAGGGCGGGGGACACCGGGGAGCTGTTTTTT. This encodes CASGVRAGDTGELFF.

As DNA, the CDR3 is TGTGCCAGCAGCCCCGCTAGCGGGAGGGGCACAGATACGCAGTATTTT. Translation gives CASSPASGRGTDTQYF. J is TRBJ2-3 and V is TRBV7-3; 12 bases align to TRBD2. V dropped 5 bases and J dropped 1; count of bases not matched to a gene: 4. Germline loops: CDR1 SGHTA, CDR2 FQGTGA. CDR3 length: 16 amino acids.

V gene TRBV27 combines with J gene TRBJ2-2; TRBD1 aligns across 9 bases. This CDR3 region has 16 residues. Germline-derived CDR1 and CDR2 are MNHEY and SMNVEV (reference sequence). V gave up 7 bases and J gave up 5 bases; unmatched junction bases: 11. DNA for the CDR3: TGTGCCAGCACAAAATGGGACAGGGCTGGAACCGGGGAGCTGTTTTTT. This sequence encodes CASTKWDRAGTGELFF.

This clone was recorded a few times. The chain combines TRBV29-1 with TRBJ2-1, with 7 bases fitting TRBD1. This CDR3 comprises 16 residues. Trimming removed 3 bases from V and 4 bases from J; junction bases left unmatched: 12. The V gene's germline CDR1 is SQVTM and CDR2 ANQGSEA. CDR3 sequence reads: CSVEEQGRSNYNEQFF. As DNA, the CDR3 is TGCAGCGTTGAGGAACAGGGGCGCTCAAATTACAATGAGCAGTTCTTC.

This chain uses TRBV6-1 with TRBJ2-1, with a possible D match to TRBD1 (6 bases). The CDR3 spans 14 residues. The germline V gene encodes CDR1 MNHNS and CDR2 SASEGT. V was trimmed by 4 bases and J by 10 bases, leaving 17 bases between them. The chain's CDR3 is CASSARGPLLEQFF. CDR3 coding DNA: TGTGCCAGCAGTGCCAGGGGCCCCCTTTTGGAGCAGTTCTTC.

This rearrangement joins TRBV15 to TRBJ2-2, with D perhaps matching TRBD1 (6 bases). The CDR3 runs to 15 residues. From germline, CDR1 is LNHNV and CDR2 YYDKDF (reference sequence). The V and J ends lost 5 bases and 5 bases respectively, with 15 bases between them. The CDR3 spells CATSGGRGGTGELFF. DNA for the CDR3: TGTGCCACCAGCGGGGGCAGAGGCGGTACCGGGGAGCTGTTTTTT.

This rearrangement joins TRBV18 to TRBJ1-2, with D possibly TRBD1 on 6 matching bases. The CDR3 length is 13 residues. Trimming removed 2 bases from V and 6 bases from J, with 10 bases in between. Germline V gives CDR1 KGHSH, CDR2 LQKENI. The CDR3 here is CASSPAGDNGYTF. DNA of the CDR3: TGTGCCAGCTCACCAGCAGGGGATAATGGCTACACCTTC.

The DNA for the CDR3 is TGTGCCAGCTCACCTACAGGGTACACCGGGGAGCTGTTTTTT. Its translation: CASSPTGYTGELFF. The V and J genes are TRBV18 and TRBJ2-2, with a tentative D call TRBD1 (6 bases). V dropped 3 bases and J dropped 3 bases, with 8 bases sitting between them. This CDR3 is 14 amino acids long. CDR1 is KGHSH, CDR2 LQKENI, per germline. The full variable domain, in which reference TRBV18 and TRBJ2-2 provide the parts outside the CDR3, is NAGVMQNPRHLVRRRGQEARLRCSPMKGHSHVYWYRQLPEEGLKFMVYLQKENIIDESGMPKERFSAEFPKEGPSILRIQQVVRGDSAAYFCASSPTGYTGELFFGEGSRLTVL.

The chain carries TRBV6-5 and TRBJ1-2, with TRBD1 as a possible D gene (5 bases). This CDR3 region has 14 residues. Germline CDR1 and CDR2: MNHEY and SVGAGI. V was pared by 0 bases and J by 5 bases, with 10 bases between. The CDR3 sequence is CASSYSVQGYGYTF. CDR3 DNA sequence: TGTGCCAGCAGTTACTCGGTGCAGGGTTATGGCTACACCTTC.

The V and J genes are TRBV30 and TRBJ1-5; no definite D call. CDR1 is GTSNPN, CDR2 SVGIG, per germline (reference sequence). The CDR3 sequence is 15 residues long. The V end lost 2 bases, the J end lost 0 bases, and 11 bases lay between the germline ends. CDR3 coding DNA: TGTGCCTGGAGTATGGAAGCGAATAGCAATCAGCCCCAGCATTTT. As protein: CAWSMEANSNQPQHF.

This chain links TRBV7-8 with TRBJ1-2; perhaps TRBD1 as D (5 bases). CDR3 length: 13 residues. V was clipped by 6 bases and J by 7 bases, with 15 bases between them. Germline CDR1 SGHVS, CDR2 FQNEAQ. The CDR3 region is CASRPRGGAGYTF. CDR3 sequence (DNA): TGTGCCAGCAGACCCCGGGGGGGAGCTGGCTACACCTTC.

The genes are TRBV19 and TRBJ2-3, with D possibly being TRBD2 (6 bases). Trimming pared 5 bases from V and 4 bases from J, leaving 13 bases between. This CDR3 comprises 14 residues. Germline-derived CDR1 and CDR2 are LNHDA and SQIVND (reference sequence). The CDR3 nucleotides are TGTGCCAGTAGTTCGACTAGAATATCAGATACGCAGTATTTT. It codes for CASSSTRISDTQYF.

With regard to this clone: Other nucleotide sequences from this sample produce the same CDR3. The chain recombines TRBV5-4 with TRBJ2-3, with 12 bases aligning to TRBD2. This CDR3 spans 15 amino acids. J was trimmed by 4 bases and V by 2 bases; bases with no gene match: 2. Germline assignment: CDR1 SGHNT and CDR2 YYREEE (reference sequence). CDR3 loop: CASSFTSGRSDTQYF. In DNA form, the CDR3 reads TGTGCCAGCAGCTTCACTAGCGGGAGGTCAGATACGCAGTATTTT. Using reference TRBV5-4 and TRBJ2-3 for the parts outside the CDR3, the full variable domain is ETGVTQSPTHLIKTRGQQVTLRCSSQSGHNTVSWYQQALGQGPQFIFQYYREEENGRGNFPPRFSGLQFPNYSSELNVNALELDDSALYLCASSFTSGRSDTQYFGPGTRLTVL.